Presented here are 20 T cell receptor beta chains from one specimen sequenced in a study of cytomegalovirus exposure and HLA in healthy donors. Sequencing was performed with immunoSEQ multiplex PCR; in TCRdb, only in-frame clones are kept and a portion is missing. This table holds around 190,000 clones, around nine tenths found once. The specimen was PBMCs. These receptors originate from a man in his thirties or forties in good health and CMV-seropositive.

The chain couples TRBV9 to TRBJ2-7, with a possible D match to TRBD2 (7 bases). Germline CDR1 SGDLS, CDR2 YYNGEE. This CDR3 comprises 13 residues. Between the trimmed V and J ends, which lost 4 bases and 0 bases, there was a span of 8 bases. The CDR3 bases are TGTGCCAGCAGCAGGGGGGGCTCCTACGAGCAGTACTTC. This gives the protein CASSRGGSYEQYF.

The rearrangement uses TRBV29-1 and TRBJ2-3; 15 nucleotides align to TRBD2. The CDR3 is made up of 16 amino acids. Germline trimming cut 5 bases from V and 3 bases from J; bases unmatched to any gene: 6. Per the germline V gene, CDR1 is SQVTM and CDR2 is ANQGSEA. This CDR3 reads CSVRGTSGGITDTQYF. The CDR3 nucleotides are TGCAGCGTTCGGGGGACTAGCGGGGGGATAACAGATACGCAGTATTTT.

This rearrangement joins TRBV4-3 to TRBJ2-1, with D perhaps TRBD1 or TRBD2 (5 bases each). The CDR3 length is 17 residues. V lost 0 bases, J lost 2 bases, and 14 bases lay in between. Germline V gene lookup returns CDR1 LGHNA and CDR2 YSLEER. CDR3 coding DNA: TGCGCCAGCAGCCAAGATTACCGGGGCGCCCCCTACAATGAGCAGTTCTTC. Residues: CASSQDYRGAPYNEQFF.

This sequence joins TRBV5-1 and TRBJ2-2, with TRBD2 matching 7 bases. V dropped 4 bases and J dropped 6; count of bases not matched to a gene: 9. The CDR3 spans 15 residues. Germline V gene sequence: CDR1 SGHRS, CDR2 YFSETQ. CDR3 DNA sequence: TGCGCCAGCAGCCCGGGACTAAACGGCCCCGGGGAGCTGTTTTTT. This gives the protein CASSPGLNGPGELFF.

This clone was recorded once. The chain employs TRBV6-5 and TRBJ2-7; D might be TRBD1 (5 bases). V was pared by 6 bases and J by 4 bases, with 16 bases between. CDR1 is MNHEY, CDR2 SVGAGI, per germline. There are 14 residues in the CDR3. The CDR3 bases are TGTGCCAGCAGCCCCGAACCCCAGGGTTACGAGCAGTACTTC. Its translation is CASSPEPQGYEQYF.

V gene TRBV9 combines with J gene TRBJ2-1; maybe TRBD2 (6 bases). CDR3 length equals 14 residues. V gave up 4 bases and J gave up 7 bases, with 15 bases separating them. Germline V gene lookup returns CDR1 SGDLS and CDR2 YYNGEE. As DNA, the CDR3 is TGTGCCAGCAGCCCGTCGACTAGTTTAAATGAGCAGTTCTTC. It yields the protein CASSPSTSLNEQFF.

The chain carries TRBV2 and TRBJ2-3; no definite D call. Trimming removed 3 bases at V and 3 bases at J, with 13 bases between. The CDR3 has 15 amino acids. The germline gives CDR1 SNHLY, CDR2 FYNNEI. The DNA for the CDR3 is TGTGCCAGCAGTGAGATCGTAGCAAGGACAGATACGCAGTATTTT. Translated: CASSEIVARTDTQYF.

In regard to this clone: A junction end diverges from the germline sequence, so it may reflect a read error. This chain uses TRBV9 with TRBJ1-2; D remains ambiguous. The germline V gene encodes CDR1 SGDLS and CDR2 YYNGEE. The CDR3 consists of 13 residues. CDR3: CASSVGSGVGSAF. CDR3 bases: TGTGCCAGCAGCGTCGGATCTGGAGTGGGTAGCGCCTTC.

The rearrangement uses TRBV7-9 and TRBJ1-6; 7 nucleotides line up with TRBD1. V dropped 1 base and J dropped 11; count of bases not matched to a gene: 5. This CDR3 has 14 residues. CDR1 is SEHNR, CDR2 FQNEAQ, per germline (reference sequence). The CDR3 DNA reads TGTGCCAGCAGCTTAGGGACAGGTCTCCCACCCCTCCACTTT. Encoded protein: CASSLGTGLPPLHF.

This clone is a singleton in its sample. CDR3 DNA sequence: TGTGCCAGCAGCTACGGGACAGTCGAGAACACCGGGGAGCTGTTTTTT. It yields the protein CASSYGTVENTGELFF. V and J are TRBV6-6 and TRBJ2-2; 7 bases are a match to TRBD1. Germline V gives CDR1 MNHNY, CDR2 SVGAGI (reference sequence). V lost 6 bases to trimming and J lost 1 base; unmatched junction nucleotides: 8. The CDR3 has 16 residues.

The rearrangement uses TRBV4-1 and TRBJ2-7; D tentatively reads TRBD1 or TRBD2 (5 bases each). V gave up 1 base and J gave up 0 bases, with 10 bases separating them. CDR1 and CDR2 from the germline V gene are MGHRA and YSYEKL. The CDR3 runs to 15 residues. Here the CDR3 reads CASSQGWGNSYEQYF. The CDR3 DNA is TGCGCCAGCAGCCAAGGATGGGGGAACTCCTACGAGCAGTACTTC.

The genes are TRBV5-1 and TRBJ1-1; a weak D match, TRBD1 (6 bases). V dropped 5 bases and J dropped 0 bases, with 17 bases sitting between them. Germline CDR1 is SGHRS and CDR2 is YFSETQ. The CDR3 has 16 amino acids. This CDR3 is CASRLSGTLMNTEAFF. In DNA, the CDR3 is TGCGCCAGCAGATTATCCGGGACACTTATGAACACTGAAGCTTTCTTT.

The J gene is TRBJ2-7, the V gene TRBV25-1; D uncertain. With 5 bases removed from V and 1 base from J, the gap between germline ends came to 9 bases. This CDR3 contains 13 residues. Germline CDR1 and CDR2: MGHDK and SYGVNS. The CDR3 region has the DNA TGTGCCAGCAGTTCGGGCCGATCCTACGAGCAGTACTTC. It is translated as CASSSGRSYEQYF.

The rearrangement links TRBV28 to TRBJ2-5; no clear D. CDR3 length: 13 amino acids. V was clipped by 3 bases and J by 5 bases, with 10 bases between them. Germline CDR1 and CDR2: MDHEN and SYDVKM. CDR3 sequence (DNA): TGTGCCAGCAGTTTGGGCCACCGGGAGACCCAGTACTTC. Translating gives CASSLGHRETQYF.

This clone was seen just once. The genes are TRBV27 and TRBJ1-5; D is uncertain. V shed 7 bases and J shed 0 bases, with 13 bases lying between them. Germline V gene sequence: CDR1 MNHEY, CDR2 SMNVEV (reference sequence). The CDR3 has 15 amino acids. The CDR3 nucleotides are TGTGCCAGCAAGAGGACGCCGAATAGCAATCAGCCCCAGCATTTT. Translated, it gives CASKRTPNSNQPQHF.

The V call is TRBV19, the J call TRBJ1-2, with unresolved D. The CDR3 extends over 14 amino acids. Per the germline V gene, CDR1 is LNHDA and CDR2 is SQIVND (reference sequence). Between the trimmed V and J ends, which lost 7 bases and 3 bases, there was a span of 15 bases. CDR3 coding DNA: TGTGCCAGTAATCCGGACCCCCCCGACTATGGCTACACCTTC. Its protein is CASNPDPPDYGYTF.

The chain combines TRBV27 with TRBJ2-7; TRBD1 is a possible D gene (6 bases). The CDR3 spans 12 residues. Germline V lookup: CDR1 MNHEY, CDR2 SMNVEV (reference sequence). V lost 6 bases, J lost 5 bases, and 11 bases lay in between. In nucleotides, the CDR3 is TGTGCCAGCAGGGACAGCAGTAACGAGCAGTACTTC. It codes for CASRDSSNEQYF.

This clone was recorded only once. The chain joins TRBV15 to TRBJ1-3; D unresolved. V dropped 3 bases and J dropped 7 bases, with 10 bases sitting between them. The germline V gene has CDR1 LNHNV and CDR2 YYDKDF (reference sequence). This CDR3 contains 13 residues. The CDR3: CATSSGVDNTIYF. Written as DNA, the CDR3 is TGTGCCACCAGCAGCGGGGTGGATAACACCATATATTTT.

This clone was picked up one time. This chain's CDR3 is CASSQRIAGGRGRIYEQYF. In DNA, the CDR3 is TGTGCCAGCAGCCAGCGGATAGCGGGGGGGCGGGGCCGGATCTACGAGCAGTACTTC. The chain combines TRBV7-2 with TRBJ2-7; 11 bases agree with TRBD2. V dropped 5 bases and J dropped 3; count of bases not matched to a gene: 18. CDR3 size: 19 residues. CDR1 SGHTA and CDR2 FQGNSA come from the germline V gene.

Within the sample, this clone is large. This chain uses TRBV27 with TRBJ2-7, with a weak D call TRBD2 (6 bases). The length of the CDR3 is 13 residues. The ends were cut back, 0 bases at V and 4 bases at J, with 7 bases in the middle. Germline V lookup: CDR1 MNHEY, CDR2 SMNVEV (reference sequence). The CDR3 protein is CASSLSGGYEQYF. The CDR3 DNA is TGTGCCAGCAGTTTATCTGGGGGGTACGAGCAGTACTTC.